This T cell receptor beta chain was identified in a study of blood T cell repertoires in COVID-19. For the study at large: Sources were T cells, B-cell-depleted T cells, or PBMCs; the material itself was cDNA or gDNA.

Germline V gene data show CDR1 as SGDLS and CDR2 as YYNGEE. V was clipped by 0 bases and J by 4 bases, with 11 bases between them. The CDR3 consists of 15 residues. Sequencing was performed with immunoSEQ multiplex PCR; in TCRdb, only in-frame clones are kept and a portion is missing. The sample holds 150,000 to 200,000 clones; under 90% are singletons and the top ten take 15% to 20%. Source material: PBMCs or T cells enriched from blood (not recorded which). The sequence derives from a man aged 60-69 years who had recovered from COVID-19. This rearrangement joins TRBV9 to TRBJ2-1; unclear D gene. CDR3 loop: CASSVGGSEYNEQFF. For the CDR3, the DNA is TGTGCCAGCAGCGTAGGAGGATCCGAGTACAATGAGCAGTTCTTC.